The present T cell receptor (beta chain) was sequenced within a study of cytomegalovirus exposure and HLA in healthy donors. Study outcomes and limitations: One variant, a missense change in DCLRE1C, was linked in a later analysis to TCR beta V- and J-gene trimming. Specific recognition of CMV antigens was confirmed in vitro for a few chains (all CMV-associated). Most TCRs appeared rarely, but some public TCRs recurred in many donors.

Primers included in the PCR were 60 Vbeta and 13 Jbeta primers. The table came from immunoSEQ multiplex PCR; TCRdb's copy has only in-frame clones and leaves some out. The sample gives about 130,000 clones, roughly 80% of which show up once; 4% is in the top ten. In the case of this clone: Antigen specificity is unknown.

Germline V gene data show CDR1 as MDHEN and CDR2 as SYDVKM. CDR3 length: 15 amino acids. V gave up 4 bases and J gave up 7 bases; unmatched junction bases: 12. This TCR was recovered from a woman in her thirties or forties in good health and CMV-seronegative. The chain employs TRBV28 and TRBJ1-1, with 7 bases fitting TRBD1. What was sequenced was PBMCs. The CDR3 reads CASSSRGDGVREAFF. The CDR3 DNA sequence: TGTGCCAGCAGTTCCAGGGGGGACGGAGTCCGTGAAGCTTTCTTT. Full variable domain (missing parts from reference TRBV28 and TRBJ1-1): DVKVTQSSRYLVKRTGEKVFLECVQDMDHENMFWYRQDPGLGLRLIYFSYDVKMKEKGDIPEGYSVSREKKERFSLILESASTNQTSMYLCASSSRGDGVREAFFGQGTRLTVV.